These T cell receptor beta chains were read from a single sample in a study of blood T cells in healthy people across ages. Via MiXCR, TCRdb re-called the 5' RACE reads, giving one row per CDR3 protein. The sample has 1.5 million to 2 million distinct CDR3 sequences, roughly 49% seen once. The sequencing input was blood. Receptors were obtained from a woman between 35 and 50 years old in good health. Each CDR3 is given without its conserved first and last residue.

CDR3aa | j_gene | v_gene
ASRGLEQF | TRBJ2-1 | TRBV2
ASSPATASPYEKLF | TRBJ1-4 | TRBV4-3
SARPWTGTRETQY | NA | TRBV20-1
ATSRESSGGTKQY | TRBJ2-4 | TRBV15
ASSQTQGVTEAF | TRBJ1-1 | TRBV14
ASSSPDYNTDTQY | TRBJ2-3 | TRBV28
ASSLEPYEQY | TRBJ2-7 | TRBV5-1
ASSLRTLSNQPQH | TRBJ1-5 | TRBV7-9
ASSLDTYNYGYT | TRBJ1-2 | TRBV11-2
ASSAWTGPETQY | TRBJ2-5 | TRBV5-1
ASMANSYEQY | TRBJ2-7 | TRBV2
ASSNADRGETQY | TRBJ2-5 | TRBV12-3/TRBV12-4
ASPPSFGSNYGYT | TRBJ1-2 | TRBV28
ASSVGDYGYT | TRBJ1-2 | TRBV9
ASSLISPGDTQY | TRBJ2-3 | TRBV7-2
SAQLRQGLWHEQF | TRBJ2-1 | TRBV29-1
ASSPEKTGGQETQY | TRBJ2-5 | TRBV6-5
ASIAGLSPDTQY | TRBJ2-3 | TRBV5-1
ASSSQPLSTGLTDTQY | TRBJ2-3 | TRBV27
ASSQEDKATYGYT | TRBJ1-2 | TRBV4-1
AISGGQADKDGYT | TRBJ1-2 | TRBV10-3
ASSYMGQSTDTQY | TRBJ2-3 | TRBV27
ASSVRQDTDTQY | TRBJ2-3 | TRBV9
ASSQDWGVAGGPVSETQY | TRBJ2-5 | TRBV4-3
ASILGQGAFGRGEQF | TRBJ2-1 | TRBV6-2/TRBV6-3
ASSLQGAGTYEQY | TRBJ2-7 | TRBV28
ASQLRDYEQY | TRBJ2-7 | TRBV6-6
SASTGSGYT | TRBJ1-2 | TRBV20-1
ASSGGSPGTVAYNEQF | TRBJ2-1 | TRBV9
ASSVSGGANEQF | TRBJ2-1 | TRBV12-3/TRBV12-4
SAKARGLAGGLDIQY | TRBJ2-4 | TRBV20-1
SASEGGRETQY | TRBJ2-5 | TRBV20-1
SASWEGTEAF | TRBJ1-1 | TRBV20-1
ASSPNPGGQGDTQY | TRBJ2-3 | TRBV12-3/TRBV12-4
ASSPGGNRLSTDTQY | TRBJ2-3 | TRBV3-1
ASNPSGRLNYGYT | TRBJ1-2 | TRBV12-3/TRBV12-4
VSSRDRLYGYT | TRBJ1-2 | TRBV12-3/TRBV12-4
ASTTNYRYGYT | TRBJ1-2 | TRBV4-2
ASSLTGPRRGFEQY | TRBJ2-7 | TRBV18
ASSEYYEQY | TRBJ2-7 | TRBV25-1
SVEGDRGAYNEQY | NA | TRBV29-1
ASSQGVGYTDTQY | TRBJ2-3 | TRBV4-1
ASSSYRSTYEQY | TRBJ2-7 | TRBV28
SVRTGGNNEQY | TRBJ2-5 | TRBV29-1
ASRLGSGGELF | TRBJ2-2 | TRBV7-3
ASSPPNSISYTDTQY | TRBJ2-3 | TRBV18
ASSLPGAGLRTTDTQY | TRBJ2-3 | TRBV5-1
ASSTGTEEY | TRBJ2-4 | TRBV5-1
ASTEAPSSYNEQF | TRBJ2-1 | TRBV9
ASSRGLGQSTDTQY | TRBJ2-3 | TRBV3-1
ASSYRGIAKNIQY | TRBJ2-4 | TRBV12-3/TRBV12-4
ATSDSTSTDTQY | TRBJ2-3 | TRBV24-1
ASSLVGSGGSDEQF | TRBJ2-1 | TRBV7-8
ASSPFSETQY | TRBJ2-5 | TRBV18
ASSQAPLGEETQY | TRBJ2-5 | TRBV4-3